This TCR beta chain was captured in a study of Ad26.COV2.S vaccination and SARS-CoV-2 variants. Produced via immunoSEQ multiplex PCR; TCRdb's table is partial and in-frame only. The sample lists around 450,000 clones, roughly 87% occurring once. Regarding treatment: approximately 18 received Ad26.COV2.S at low or high dose, single or two shots; 5 received placebo; per-sample allocation not given. The study sampled participants on day 63 after the first vaccine or placebo injection. Participants' vaccine, an Ad26 vector, delivered Wuhan-strain SARS-CoV-2 spike. This CDR3 has 14 amino acids. The V end was cut by 6 bases, the J end by 3 bases, with 15 bases between. The germline CDR1 and CDR2 sequences are SGHTS and YDEGEE.

The sample in question was peripheral blood, obtained in a trial of Ad26.COV2.S vaccine versus placebo. The sequence was collected from a person aged 18-60 years who received the Ad26.COV2.S COVID-19 vaccine or a placebo. The V and J genes are TRBV5-8 and TRBJ1-2; maybe TRBD1 (6 bases). The CDR3 DNA follows: TGTGCCAGCACGCTCAGGGGCTACGACTATGGCTACACCTTC. This gives the protein CASTLRGYDYGYTF.